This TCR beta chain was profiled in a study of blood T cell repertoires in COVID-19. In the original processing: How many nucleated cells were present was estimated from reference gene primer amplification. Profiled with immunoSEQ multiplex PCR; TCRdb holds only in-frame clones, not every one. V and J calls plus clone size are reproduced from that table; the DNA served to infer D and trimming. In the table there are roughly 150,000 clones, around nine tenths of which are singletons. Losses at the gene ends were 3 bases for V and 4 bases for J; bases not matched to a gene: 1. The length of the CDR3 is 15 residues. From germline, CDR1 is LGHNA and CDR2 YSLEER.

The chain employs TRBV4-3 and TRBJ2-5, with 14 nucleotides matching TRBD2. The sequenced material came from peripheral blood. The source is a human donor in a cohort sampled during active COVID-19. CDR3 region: CASSHGLAGGETQYF. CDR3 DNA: TGCGCCAGCAGCCACGGACTAGCGGGGGGAGAGACCCAGTACTTC.